Shown below are 24 T cell receptor beta chains from a single sample sequenced in a study of cytomegalovirus exposure and HLA in healthy donors. Only in-frame clones appear in the TCRdb table, and some are missing; sequencing was by immunoSEQ multiplex PCR. This table holds over 250,000 clones, about 90% found once. The sample was PBMCs. The receptors stem from a woman between 25 and 40 years old in good health and CMV-seropositive.

V gene TRBV30 combines with J gene TRBJ1-2; the D is unclear. Germline V lookup: CDR1 GTSNPN, CDR2 SVGIG (reference sequence). The CDR3 is made up of 14 amino acids. The V end was cut by 0 bases, the J end by 5 bases, with 13 bases between. The CDR3 DNA reads TGTGCCTGGAGTGTAGAACTGGGAGGTTATGGCTACACCTTC. Translation: CAWSVELGGYGYTF.

This clone was detected only once. The chain joins TRBV15 to TRBJ2-7; D gene unclear. Germline loops: CDR1 LNHNV, CDR2 YYDKDF (reference sequence). Trimming left V 1 base short and J 4 bases short, with 14 bases between. The CDR3 consists of 15 residues. The DNA of the CDR3 is TGTGCCACCAGCAGAGGTATCGTTAGCCAGTACGAGCAGTACTTC. Translation: CATSRGIVSQYEQYF.

The chain recombines TRBV7-2 with TRBJ2-1, with TRBD2 identical over 8 bases. Germline V lookup: CDR1 SGHTA, CDR2 FQGNSA. This CDR3 is 16 amino acids long. V trimming: 5 bases; J trimming: 12 bases; junction bases outside the gene matches: 18. This CDR3 is CASSQNLGLGVIGQFF. The DNA for the CDR3 is TGTGCCAGCAGCCAAAACCTGGGACTAGGTGTAATAGGGCAGTTCTTC.

The chain employs TRBV5-6 and TRBJ1-5; maybe TRBD1 (6 bases). The germline CDR1 and CDR2 sequences are SGHDT and YYEEEE. The CDR3 totals 15 residues. The V end was cut by 2 bases, the J end by 5 bases, with 14 bases between. The CDR3 nucleotides read TGTGCCAGCAGCTTATGGGTACAGGGCTATCAGCCCCAGCATTTT. Its translation is CASSLWVQGYQPQHF.

This clone was detected only once. The CDR3 DNA sequence: TGTGCCAGCAGCCATTTAGGGGAGACCCAGTACTTC. Its translation: CASSHLGETQYF. The chain joins TRBV7-2 to TRBJ2-5; D gene unclear. The CDR3 contains 12 residues. Germline V gene sequence: CDR1 SGHTA, CDR2 FQGNSA. The V and J ends lost 5 bases and 5 bases respectively, with 9 bases between them.

This clone has only a few counts. The genes are TRBV30 and TRBJ2-5, with D possibly called TRBD1 or TRBD2 (5 bases each). CDR1 and CDR2 from the germline V gene are GTSNPN and SVGIG (reference sequence). V gave up 0 bases and J gave up 6 bases, with 20 bases separating them. This CDR3 is built from 16 residues. The CDR3 DNA reads as TGTGCCTGGAGTGTTGCCCGGGGACGGGTACGTAAGACCCAGTACTTC. The encoded protein is CAWSVARGRVRKTQYF.

The chain has TRBV18 and TRBJ2-5, with D unresolved. CDR1 and CDR2 from the germline V gene are KGHSH and LQKENI. V was clipped by 3 bases and J by 1 base, with 9 bases between them. This CDR3 spans 14 amino acids. DNA of the CDR3: TGTGCCAGCTCACCGACAAGGGCCCAAGAGACCCAGTACTTC. Translating gives CASSPTRAQETQYF.

The chain uses TRBV28 and TRBJ1-4, with a possible D match to TRBD1 (6 bases). This CDR3 comprises 14 residues. V dropped 6 bases and J dropped 4 bases, with 12 bases sitting between them. Germline CDR1 is MDHEN and CDR2 is SYDVKM. The CDR3 protein is CASRSGAVNEKLFF. In DNA, the CDR3 is TGTGCCAGCAGATCGGGGGCTGTTAATGAAAAACTGTTTTTT.

The V and J genes are TRBV7-6 and TRBJ1-2; 11 positions match TRBD1. CDR1 is SGHVS, CDR2 FNYEAQ, per germline. CDR3 size: 15 residues. The ends lost 4 bases at V and 13 bases at J; junction bases unmatched: 14. CDR3 amino acids: CASSSYRDRGRKFTF. The CDR3 DNA reads as TGTGCCAGCAGCTCCTACCGGGACAGGGGGAGAAAATTCACCTTC.

The rearrangement links TRBV28 to TRBJ2-7, with TRBD1 matching over 12 bases. J lost 7 bases, V lost 6 bases, and 10 bases had no gene match. Germline V CDR1 and CDR2: MDHEN, SYDVKM. The CDR3 length is 15 residues. This CDR3 reads CASSSPGQGANEQYF. CDR3 bases: TGTGCCAGCAGCTCTCCGGGACAGGGGGCGAATGAGCAGTACTTC.

This rearrangement joins TRBV5-6 to TRBJ1-2; D unresolved. This CDR3 contains 12 residues. Looked up from germline, CDR1 is SGHDT and CDR2 is YYEEEE. The ends were cut back, 1 base at V and 3 bases at J, with 4 bases in the middle. The CDR3 coding sequence is TGTGCCAGCAGCTTGTATTACTATGGCTACACCTTC. Its protein is CASSLYYYGYTF.

This sequence joins TRBV11-3 and TRBJ2-7, with D maybe TRBD2 (6 bases). Between the trimmed V and J ends, which lost 5 bases and 2 bases, there was a span of 13 bases. Looked up from germline, CDR1 is SGHNT and CDR2 is YENEEA. The CDR3 totals 14 residues. CDR3 in DNA: TGTGCCAGCAGCCCGCGGGACCTCCCCTACGAGCAGTACTTC. Translated: CASSPRDLPYEQYF.

V gene TRBV13 combines with J gene TRBJ2-1; D is perhaps TRBD1 or TRBD2 (5 bases each). The germline V gene has CDR1 PRHDT and CDR2 FYEKMQ (reference sequence). The CDR3 sequence is 15 residues long. Between the trimmed V and J ends, which lost 8 bases and 6 bases, there was a span of 20 bases. This CDR3 is CASFQGPGTVNEQFF. CDR3 coding DNA: TGTGCCAGCTTCCAGGGACCCGGAACAGTCAATGAGCAGTTCTTC.

J is TRBJ2-1 and V is TRBV7-9, with a tentative D call TRBD1 (5 bases). Deletions cut 2 bases from V and 5 bases from J, with 10 bases between. The CDR3 runs 14 residues. Germline CDR1 and CDR2: SEHNR and FQNEAQ (reference sequence). As DNA, the CDR3 is TGTGCCAGCAGCTTACAGACAGCTAACAATGAGCAGTTCTTC. This codes for CASSLQTANNEQFF.

The rearrangement joins TRBV28 to TRBJ2-7; 10 nucleotides match TRBD1. Germline CDR1 is MDHEN and CDR2 is SYDVKM. The V segment lost 6 bases and the J segment 2 bases; nucleotides outside the gene matches: 1. The CDR3 totals 13 residues. The CDR3 is CASRDRGTYEQYF. The CDR3 region has the DNA TGTGCCAGCAGGGACAGGGGGACCTACGAGCAGTACTTC.

The rearrangement uses TRBV27 and TRBJ2-5; 7 bases fit TRBD2. Trimming at V came to 5 bases and at J to 3 bases, leaving 6 bases not matched to a gene. CDR3 length equals 14 residues. Germline V lookup: CDR1 MNHEY, CDR2 SMNVEV (reference sequence). The CDR3 sequence: CASSVASGKETQYF. The CDR3 DNA reads as TGTGCCAGCAGTGTGGCTAGCGGTAAAGAGACCCAGTACTTC.

In this sample, this clone turned up once. The chain joins TRBV28 to TRBJ2-1; tentatively, D is TRBD2 (6 bases). The CDR3 contains 16 residues. V was cut by 2 bases and J by 9 bases, with 20 bases left in between. From germline, CDR1 is MDHEN and CDR2 SYDVKM. The CDR3 DNA is TGTGCCAGCAGTTTACCTGCCACGGGGGTGGTCGGTGAGCAGTTCTTC. Translating gives CASSLPATGVVGEQFF.

This rearrangement joins TRBV4-3 to TRBJ1-4; tentative D call: TRBD1 (6 bases). The germline V gene encodes CDR1 LGHNA and CDR2 YSLEER. V dropped 2 bases and J dropped 3 bases, with 13 bases sitting between them. The CDR3 is 16 residues long. The CDR3 region is CASSQRRGGPNEKLFF. In DNA form, the CDR3 reads TGCGCCAGCAGCCAAAGGAGGGGGGGTCCTAATGAAAAACTGTTTTTT.

V and J are TRBV7-9 and TRBJ1-5; unclear D gene. V lost 6 bases and J 2 bases, leaving 11 bases between the germline ends. CDR3 size: 14 residues. The V gene's germline CDR1 is SEHNR and CDR2 FQNEAQ (reference sequence). CDR3 in amino acids: CASSFGSGNQPQHF. For the CDR3, the DNA is TGTGCCAGCAGTTTTGGGTCGGGCAATCAGCCCCAGCATTTT.

The chain employs TRBV16 and TRBJ2-5, with D unresolved. The CDR3 runs 14 residues. CDR1 and CDR2 from the germline V gene are KGHSY and FQNENV. The V gene lost 1 base and the J gene lost 5 bases, with 11 bases spanning the gap. CDR3 amino acids: CASSQFSGSETQYF. The CDR3 nucleotides read TGTGCCAGCAGCCAATTCTCTGGTTCGGAGACCCAGTACTTC.

The chain uses TRBV4-3 and TRBJ2-1; 8 bases map to TRBD2. With V trimmed by 0 bases and J by 4 bases, 17 bases remained unmatched. In germline, CDR1 is LGHNA, CDR2 YSLEER. The CDR3 runs to 20 residues. The CDR3 protein is CASSQDVGFVAGGRYNEQFF. As DNA, the CDR3 is TGCGCCAGCAGCCAAGATGTTGGCTTCGTGGCGGGGGGTCGTTACAATGAGCAGTTCTTC.

J is TRBJ1-2 and V is TRBV9; 9 bases line up with TRBD1. CDR3 size: 16 residues. Per the germline V gene, CDR1 is SGDLS and CDR2 is YYNGEE. With 3 bases clipped from V and 7 bases from J, the junction kept 13 bases outside the gene matches. This CDR3 reads CASSARRGTGFLGYTF. CDR3 sequence (DNA): TGTGCCAGCAGCGCCCGCCGCGGGACAGGGTTTCTTGGCTACACCTTC.

This clone was observed a single time. V gene TRBV7-3 combines with J gene TRBJ2-1; the match to TRBD2 covers 8 bases. CDR1 is SGHTA, CDR2 FQGTGA, per germline. The CDR3 is 16 amino acids. J was trimmed by 6 bases and V by 5 bases; bases with no gene match: 12. CDR3 residues: CASSPQPPSGFNEQFF. DNA of the CDR3: TGTGCCAGCAGCCCGCAGCCGCCTAGCGGGTTCAATGAGCAGTTCTTC.

The V gene is TRBV28, the J gene TRBJ2-7; D ambiguous. The germline V gene has CDR1 MDHEN and CDR2 SYDVKM. The CDR3 covers 14 residues. Between the trimmed V and J ends, which lost 5 bases and 1 base, there was a span of 12 bases. The CDR3 nucleotides are TGTGCCAGCAGTGCTAGGGCACGGTCCTACGAGCAGTACTTC. Translating it yields CASSARARSYEQYF.